The rows below give T cell receptor beta chains drawn from one sample of a study of blood T cell repertoires in COVID-19. The assay was immunoSEQ multiplex PCR, and TCRdb's table has in-frame clones only and misses some. The sample carries about 160,000 clones, roughly 90% recorded once. Source material: peripheral blood. The origin of the receptors is a man aged 55 to 70 with active or convalescent COVID-19. Both conserved end residues are part of each CDR3. A D gene is named only where the DNA matches it firmly.

cdr3_nt cdr3_aa j_call cdr3_length v_call d_call
TGTGCCACCTCAACAGGGCTCGAAGCTTTCTTT CATSTGLEAFF TRBJ1-1 11 TRBV6-5 NA
TGTGCCAGCAGTTCCGGGACTACCCTCGGTGAGCAGTTCTTC CASSSGTTLGEQFF TRBJ2-1 14 TRBV6-6 TRBD2
TGCAGTGCTAGTGGGACAGGGAATGAAAAACTGTTTTTT CSASGTGNEKLFF TRBJ1-4 13 TRBV20-1 TRBD1
TGTGCCAGCACGGCGGGTCTGAACACTGAAGCTTTCTTT CASTAGLNTEAFF TRBJ1-1 13 TRBV2 NA
TGTGCCAGCAGCTTGCTTGGAGCACCCCTCCACTTT CASSLLGAPLHF TRBJ1-6 12 TRBV5-4 NA
TGTGCCAGCAGTCCCGATTACGCGGGGAATGAGCAGTTCTTC CASSPDYAGNEQFF TRBJ2-1 14 TRBV6-4 NA
TGCAGCCCGAGCCGTGGTGGCTACAATGAGCAGTTCTTC CSPSRGGYNEQFF TRBJ2-1 13 TRBV29-1 NA
TGCGCCAGCAGCCCCGGGACAGTGGCTAACTATGGCTACACCTTC CASSPGTVANYGYTF TRBJ1-2 15 TRBV4-1 TRBD1
TGTGCCAGCAGCCACCTCATTCACAGGGGGCTCAGGTACGAGCAGTACTTC CASSHLIHRGLRYEQYF TRBJ2-7 17 TRBV5-8 TRBD1
TGTGCCAGTAGTTGGAGTAACTATGGCTACACCTTC CASSWSNYGYTF TRBJ1-2 12 TRBV19 NA
TGTGCCAGCAGCCCGGGACAGGGGATAGATACGCAGTATTTT CASSPGQGIDTQYF TRBJ2-3 14 TRBV2 TRBD1
TGCGCCAGCAGCTTGCGGGGTACGCATGAGCAGTTCTTC CASSLRGTHEQFF TRBJ2-1 13 TRBV10-2 NA
TGTGCCAGCAGTCGTACTCAGGAAAGCAATCAGCCCCAGCATTTT CASSRTQESNQPQHF TRBJ1-5 15 TRBV6-5 NA
TGTGCCAGCAGCCCCCGACTAGCGGGGATCACAGATACGCAGTATTTT CASSPRLAGITDTQYF TRBJ2-3 16 TRBV11-2 TRBD2
TGTGCCAGCTCACCACTCCCGCAGGGGCGAACCTACGAGCAGTACTTC CASSPLPQGRTYEQYF TRBJ2-7 16 TRBV18 NA
TGTGCCAGCAGCCAACTGTGGCTCCTCTACGAGCAGTACTTC CASSQLWLLYEQYF TRBJ2-7 14 TRBV3-1/TRBV3-2 NA
TGTGCCATCAGGGGACAGGGATATGGCTACACCTTC CAIRGQGYGYTF TRBJ1-2 12 TRBV10-3 TRBD1
TGCGCCAGCAGCTTGCGGACAGGGGACGAGCAGTACTTC CASSLRTGDEQYF TRBJ2-7 13 TRBV5-1 TRBD1
TGTGCAAGTCGCTTAGCCGGGGTCCACGAGCAGTACTTC CASRLAGVHEQYF TRBJ2-7 13 TRBV12-2 NA
TGTGCCAGTAGAAAGACAGGGGTGCATCAGCCCCAGCATTTT CASRKTGVHQPQHF TRBJ1-5 14 TRBV19 TRBD1
TGCGCCAGCAGGGACTACACACCTGAGCAGTTCTTC CASRDYTPEQFF TRBJ2-1 12 TRBV10-2 NA
TGTGCCAGCAGTCGGGACAGGGTCACCGGGGAGCTGTTTTTT CASSRDRVTGELFF TRBJ2-2 14 TRBV2 TRBD1
TGTGCCAGCAGTGAACAGGGGGGACAGCCCCAGCATTTT CASSEQGGQPQHF TRBJ1-5 13 TRBV6-4 TRBD1
TGCGCCAGCAGTGAGTCGCAGGGCTGGTCTAACTATGGCTACACCTTC CASSESQGWSNYGYTF TRBJ1-2 16 TRBV10-2 NA
TGTGCCAGCAGTTACGGGGCAGGTGGTGAAAAACTGTTTTTT CASSYGAGGEKLFF TRBJ1-4 14 TRBV6-5 NA
TGTGCCAGCAGTGTCAGGCAGGTCAACTATGGCTACACCTTC CASSVRQVNYGYTF TRBJ1-2 14 TRBV2 NA
TGTGCCAGCAGCCAAGATAAGACTAGCGGGAGACGATCCTCCGTCTACGAGCAGTACTTC CASSQDKTSGRRSSVYEQYF TRBJ2-7 20 TRBV3-1/TRBV3-2 TRBD2
TGTGCCAGTAGTCGGCCCCCGGGACAGCGACACAAAGATAATGAAAAACTGTTTTTT CASSRPPGQRHKDNEKLFF TRBJ1-4 19 TRBV19 TRBD1
TGTGCCAGCAGCGTGGGAGGTGAAGCTTTCTTT CASSVGGEAFF TRBJ1-1 11 TRBV9 NA